This TCR beta chain was documented in a study of cytomegalovirus exposure and HLA in healthy donors. Study-wide findings and caveats: Later work associated around 18,000 TCR beta sequences with HLA alleles at 0.05 false discovery rate. Later genetic work tied a missense DCLRE1C variant to beta-chain V and J trimming. Beyond CMV serostatus, there was no information to go on about immune exposure.

With 60 Vbeta and 13 Jbeta primers, the PCR was carried out. The data were produced by immunoSEQ multiplex PCR, yet TCRdb's version contains in-frame clones alone and is incomplete. Here the sample spans about 130,000 clones, about 80% being singletons. As to this clone: As yet, its antigen is unknown.

At the time of sampling, donors were nominally healthy, though unrecorded immune exposures were likely. Germline V gene sequence: CDR1 SEHNR, CDR2 FQNEAQ (reference sequence). The V end lost 1 base, the J end lost 7 bases, and 10 bases lay between the germline ends. The CDR3 has 13 amino acids. Sequenced sample: PBMCs. This receptor was obtained from a man aged 25 to 40 in good health. The V call is TRBV7-9, the J call TRBJ1-1; weak D call: TRBD1 (5 bases). CDR3 DNA sequence: TGTGCCAGCAGCTTAGGGTCGGGGGGTGAAGCTTTCTTT. The encoded protein is CASSLGSGGEAFF.